The rows below give T cell receptor beta chains drawn from one sample of a study of blood T cell repertoires in COVID-19. Sequenced by immunoSEQ multiplex PCR; TCRdb stores in-frame clones only, minus some. This repertoire shows about 68,000 clones, more than 80% found once; its top ten account for 2.7%. Sequencing input: peripheral blood. These receptor sequences come from a man aged 50 to 60 with acute or convalescent COVID-19. CDR3s include the opening cysteine and the closing phenylalanine or tryptophan. A D gene is named only where the DNA matches it firmly. Size is stated for part of the rows, as once, few or many counts, or as a class when the clone is expanded.

>TRBJ2-1|NA|13|TRBD2|TRBV24-1
TGTGCCACCAGTCCGGGAGGGCCGAATGAGCAGTTCTTC
CATSPGGPNEQFF
>TRBJ1-1|NA|12|NA|TRBV24-1
TGTGCCACCACCACAGGGCTGGCTGAAGCTTTCTTT
CATTTGLAEAFF
>TRBJ2-1|NA|14|TRBD2|TRBV9
TGTGCCAGCAGCGTAACTAGCGGGAAGGGTGAGCAGTTCTTC
CASSVTSGKGEQFF
>TRBJ1-2|NA|15|NA|TRBV7-9
TGTGCCAGCAGCTTAGGGACAGAAGATAACTATGGCTACACCTTC
CASSLGTEDNYGYTF
>TRBJ2-4|NA|13|TRBD2|TRBV5-4
TGTGCCAGCAGCTTGACGGGAGGACACATTCAGTACTTC
CASSLTGGHIQYF
>TRBJ2-2|NA|18|TRBD2|TRBV7-8
TGTGCCAGCAGTTGGAGAGGTGGGGCGGGAGGGTTATCCGGGGAGCTGTTTTTT
CASSWRGGAGGLSGELFF
>TRBJ2-1|once|17|TRBD2|TRBV7-9
TGTGCCAGCAGAGATCTAGCGGGAGGTCCCTCCTACAATGAGCAGTTCTTC
CASRDLAGGPSYNEQFF
>TRBJ1-5|NA|15|NA|TRBV19
TGTGCCAGTAGTATAGAGCTGGGCAGGCATCAGCCCCAGCATTTT
CASSIELGRHQPQHF
>TRBJ2-1|NA|16|TRBD1|TRBV3-1/TRBV3-2
TGTGCCAGCAGCCAAGACTCAGGGGGCTCCTACAATGAGCAGTTCTTC
CASSQDSGGSYNEQFF
>TRBJ1-1|NA|14|TRBD1|TRBV5-1
TGCGCCAGCAGCTTGAACAGGGGGAACACTGAAGCTTTCTTT
CASSLNRGNTEAFF
>TRBJ1-2|NA|16|NA|TRBV7-9
TGTGCCAGCAGCTTAGCGGCGGAGGTTCTTTTCGGGGGCTACACCTTC
CASSLAAEVLFGGYTF
>TRBJ1-6|NA|17|NA|TRBV25-1
TGTGCCAGCAGTGAATCCCCAGGTGACAGGACTAATTCACCCCTCCACTTT
CASSESPGDRTNSPLHF
>TRBJ2-5|NA|12|NA|TRBV12-3/TRBV12-4
TGTGCCAGCAGCTCGGGATGGGGGACCCAGTACTTC
CASSSGWGTQYF
>TRBJ2-7|NA|15|TRBD2|TRBV5-4
TGTGCCAGCAGCCTTGGCCTAGCGGGGGAATACGAGCAGTACTTC
CASSLGLAGEYEQYF
>TRBJ2-2|NA|14|NA|TRBV6-5
TGTGCCAGCAGCCCGGGACAAAACACCGGGGAGCTGTTTTTT
CASSPGQNTGELFF
>TRBJ2-3|once|13|NA|TRBV7-2
TGTGCCAGCAGCCCGGCCGGGGGTCAAGCGCAGTATTTT
CASSPAGGQAQYF
>TRBJ2-6|NA|16|NA|TRBV2
TGTGCCACCCATTTGTGGGCCCCGGGGGGGGCCAACGTCCTGACTTTC
CATHLWAPGGANVLTF
>TRBJ2-7|NA|18|TRBD1|TRBV4-2
TGTGCCAGCAGCCAAGACCTAACCAAAACAGGGGTTGCCTACGAGCAGTACTTC
CASSQDLTKTGVAYEQYF
>TRBJ1-2|NA|15|TRBD1|TRBV7-9
TGTGCCAGCAGCCGCCTGGGACAGGGATTCGGTGGCTACACCTTC
CASSRLGQGFGGYTF
>TRBJ2-1|NA|18|NA|TRBV21-1
TGTGCCAGCAGTCAAGGGGTAAACAGCGACCGAGAATACAATGAGCAGTTCTTC
CASSQGVNSDREYNEQFF
>TRBJ2-4|once|17|TRBD2|TRBV27
TGTGCCAGCAGTCCCTGGACTAGCGGGAGTTCCAAAAACATTCAGTACTTC
CASSPWTSGSSKNIQYF
>TRBJ2-3|NA|15|TRBD2|TRBV2
TGTGCCAGCAGGGTTAGCGGGGTAGGCACAGATACGCAGTATTTT
CASRVSGVGTDTQYF
>TRBJ2-5|NA|15|NA|TRBV24-1
TGTGCCACCAGTGACCGTACAGGGTTTAGGGAGACCCAGTACTTC
CATSDRTGFRETQYF
>TRBJ2-3|NA|14|TRBD2|TRBV19
TGTGCCAGTAGAACTAGCGGGAGCACAGATACGCAGTATTTT
CASRTSGSTDTQYF
>TRBJ2-1|NA|17|NA|TRBV5-1
TGCGCCAGCAGCTCGGGTTACCTCAGCGGCTCCTACAATGAGCAGTTCTTC
CASSSGYLSGSYNEQFF
>TRBJ1-5|NA|13|NA|TRBV27
TGTGCCAGCAGTTTCACAGGGAACCAGCCCCAGCATTTT
CASSFTGNQPQHF
>TRBJ1-3|NA|14|NA|TRBV6-6
TGTGCCAGCTCTGACACGGGGGATCGAAACACCATATATTTT
CASSDTGDRNTIYF
>TRBJ1-4|NA|15|NA|TRBV5-1
TGCGCCAGCAACTTGGGACATCCAACGAGTGAAAAACTGTTTTTT
CASNLGHPTSEKLFF
>TRBJ1-1|NA|14|TRBD1|TRBV6-5
TGTGCCAGCGCTGGGCGGACAGGGGAGACTGAAGCTTTCTTT
CASAGRTGETEAFF
>TRBJ1-6|NA|14|NA|TRBV5-1
TGCGCCAGCAGCTTGTATGGGGGCAGGTCACCCCTCCACTTT
CASSLYGGRSPLHF
>TRBJ2-4|NA|15|NA|TRBV7-9
TGTGCCAGCAGCGGGAGCAGGGGAAAACTAAACATTCAGTACTTC
CASSGSRGKLNIQYF
>TRBJ2-1|NA|17|TRBD2|TRBV11-3
TGTGCCAGCAGCTTTTCTAGCGGGGACAGCTCCTACAATGAGCAGTTCTTC
CASSFSSGDSSYNEQFF
>TRBJ1-1|NA|14|NA|TRBV6-5
TGTGCCAGCAGTCTACCCGTCGGGAACACTGAAGCTTTCTTT
CASSLPVGNTEAFF
>TRBJ1-4|NA|15|NA|TRBV27
TGTGCCAGCAGTTTATCGGGCCAGTCTTCTGAAAAACTGTTTTTT
CASSLSGQSSEKLFF
>TRBJ2-7|NA|15|NA|TRBV7-6
TGTGCCAGCAGCCGATTTCTGACAGGGACTTACGAGCAGTACTTC
CASSRFLTGTYEQYF
>TRBJ2-5|NA|14|NA|TRBV5-8
TGTGCCAGCAGCTTGGGAGAGGTAGCGGAGACCCAGTACTTC
CASSLGEVAETQYF
>TRBJ1-1|NA|13|NA|TRBV10-3
TGTGCCATCAGTGTACAGGCTGACACTGAAGCTTTCTTT
CAISVQADTEAFF
>TRBJ1-4|NA|13|NA|TRBV12-3/TRBV12-4
TGTGCCAGCAGTTTAATTGGAGGGGAAAAACTGTTTTTT
CASSLIGGEKLFF